This entry lists 26 T cell receptor beta chains sequenced from one sample in a study of CD8 T cells in ankylosing spondylitis. TCRdb re-called the 5' RACE reads with MiXCR, one entry per CDR3 protein. Among around 120,000 distinct CDR3 sequences listed, around 24% were seen once. The specimen sequenced was synovial fluid, either unsorted or a sorted T cell fraction (not recorded which). The receptors shown here come from a male donor with ankylosing spondylitis.

This clonotype was observed at least ten times. The genes are TRBV20-1 and TRBJ1-6; D uncertain. The germline V gene encodes CDR1 DFQATT and CDR2 SNEGSKA (reference sequence). The CDR3 consists of 15 residues. Trimming removed 2 bases at V and 5 bases at J, with 13 bases between. The CDR3 reads CSARRFGLNNSPLHF. The CDR3 DNA reads TGCAGTGCTAGAAGGTTCGGCTTGAATAATTCACCCCTCCACTTT.

This clonotype has ten or more counts. The gene calls are TRBV20-1 and TRBJ2-7; 8 bases align to TRBD2. Germline CDR1 DFQATT, CDR2 SNEGSKA (reference sequence). The CDR3 covers 15 residues. The ends lost 0 bases at V and 2 bases at J; junction bases unmatched: 6. The CDR3 sequence: CSARDLRRGAYEQYF. CDR3 nucleotide sequence: TGCAGTGCTAGAGATTTACGGCGGGGGGCCTACGAGCAGTACTTC.

In this sample, this clonotype turned up a few times. For the CDR3, the DNA is TGTGCCAGCTCACCGACCGGGGGATTGGCTACGCAGTATTTT. It translates to CASSPTGGLATQYF. The rearrangement uses TRBV18 and TRBJ2-3, with D possibly TRBD2 on 6 matching bases. Germline V gene data show CDR1 as KGHSH and CDR2 as LQKENI. The CDR3 totals 14 residues. Between the trimmed V and J ends, which lost 3 bases and 8 bases, there was a span of 15 bases. Combining the CDR3 with reference TRBV18 and TRBJ2-3 gives the whole variable domain NAGVMQNPRHLVRRRGQEARLRCSPMKGHSHVYWYRQLPEEGLKFMVYLQKENIIDESGMPKERFSAEFPKEGPSILRIQQVVRGDSAAYFCASSPTGGLATQYFGPGTRLTVL.

This clonotype appeared a few times. The CDR3 nucleotides read TGTGCCAGCAGTACAGGGGGGGGGTCACCCCTCCACTTT. Translating it yields CASSTGGGSPLHF. The chain joins TRBV12-3 or TRBV12-4 to TRBJ1-6; 8 nucleotides agree with TRBD1. The CDR3 sequence is 13 residues long. Trimming took 5 bases from V and 10 from J; bases not matched to a gene: 4.

V usage is TRBV5-1 and J usage is TRBJ1-2; 10 bases fit TRBD1. Trimming took 3 bases from V and 4 from J; bases not matched to a gene: 6. Germline CDR1 reads SGHRS; CDR2 reads YFSETQ. This CDR3 comprises 15 residues. The CDR3 coding sequence is TGCGCCAGCAGCTCCCATGGACAGGGGGTCTATGGCTACACCTTC. It codes for CASSSHGQGVYGYTF. Full variable domain (remainder filled in from reference TRBV5-1 and TRBJ1-2): KAGVTQTPRYLIKTRGQQVTLSCSPISGHRSVSWYQQTPGQGLQFLFEYFSETQRNKGNFPGRFSGRQFSNSRSEMNVSTLELGDSALYLCASSSHGQGVYGYTFGSGTRLTVV.

This clonotype came up a few times. V usage is TRBV5-1 and J usage is TRBJ1-5; D is unclear. Germline values: CDR1 SGHRS, CDR2 YFSETQ. Trimming removed 0 bases from V and 6 bases from J, with 10 bases in between. The CDR3 sequence is 14 residues long. In DNA form, the CDR3 reads TGCGCCAGCAGCTTGGATGGGGTAGGTCAGCCCCAGCATTTT. It yields the protein CASSLDGVGQPQHF.

This clonotype was found a few times. V is TRBV9 and J is TRBJ2-3, with D possibly being TRBD1 or TRBD2 (5 bases each). This CDR3 spans 15 amino acids. Between the trimmed V and J ends, which lost 3 bases and 2 bases, there was a span of 13 bases. The germline CDR1 and CDR2 sequences are SGDLS and YYNGEE. The CDR3 sequence: CASSASIGATDTQYF. The CDR3 DNA sequence: TGTGCCAGCAGCGCTAGCATAGGGGCCACAGATACGCAGTATTTT.

This clonotype was detected only a few times. V and J are TRBV6-2 or TRBV6-3 and TRBJ1-1, with D maybe TRBD1 (5 bases). The CDR3 spans 11 residues. Germline loops: CDR1 MNHEY, CDR2 SVGEGT. V lost 5 bases to trimming and J lost 8 bases, with 9 bases between them. This chain's CDR3 is CASSEGAEAFF. The DNA of the CDR3 is TGTGCCAGCAGTGAAGGGGCCGAAGCTTTCTTT.

The J gene is TRBJ2-5, the V gene TRBV11-2; no clear D. The CDR3 covers 13 residues. Germline lookup yields CDR1 SGHAT and CDR2 FQNNGV. The ends were cut back, 1 base at V and 7 bases at J, with 10 bases in the middle. CDR3 sequence reads: CASSLGLSATQYF. CDR3 DNA: TGTGCCAGCAGCTTAGGTCTCTCGGCGACCCAGTACTTC.

This chain uses TRBV11-3 with TRBJ2-3; D is tentatively TRBD1 or TRBD2 (5 bases each). The CDR3 is 16 residues long. Trimming cost V 5 bases and J 2 bases, with 17 bases left between them. Germline values: CDR1 SGHNT, CDR2 YENEEA. The CDR3 nucleotides are TGTGCCAGCAGCCTCCTCGGGGCTTGGGTCACAGATACGCAGTATTTT. Translation: CASSLLGAWVTDTQYF.

J is TRBJ2-4 and V is TRBV5-6; D is unresolved. From germline, CDR1 is SGHDT and CDR2 YYEEEE. The ends were cut back, 2 bases at V and 7 bases at J, with 7 bases in the middle. CDR3 size: 12 residues. The CDR3 DNA follows: TGTGCCAGCAGCTTAGGACGGAACATTCAGTACTTC. The encoded protein is CASSLGRNIQYF.

The chain has TRBV3-1 and TRBJ2-3; TRBD2 matches 8 bases. Per germline, CDR1 LGHDT and CDR2 YNNKEL (reference sequence). The CDR3 runs to 14 residues. V lost 4 bases to trimming and J lost 6 bases; unmatched junction nucleotides: 6. The chain's CDR3 is CASSLSGGGDTQYF. The CDR3 bases are TGTGCCAGCAGCCTCTCGGGCGGGGGGGATACGCAGTATTTT.

The rearrangement joins TRBV10-3 to TRBJ2-2; TRBD1 matches 10 bases. Germline values: CDR1 ENHRY, CDR2 SYGVKD. The CDR3 contains 15 residues. V was clipped by 6 bases and J by 4 bases; unmatched bases: 5. The chain's CDR3 is CAIRRQGAGTGELFF. The CDR3 DNA is TGTGCCATCAGGAGACAGGGGGCGGGCACCGGGGAGCTGTTTTTT.

There are a few counts of this clonotype. The J gene is TRBJ1-2, the V gene TRBV4-2; D not resolved. Per germline, CDR1 LGHNA and CDR2 YNFKEQ. This CDR3 region has 14 residues. Trimming stripped 4 bases from V and 4 bases from J, with 13 bases between. This CDR3 is CASSPLTDSYGYTF. CDR3 DNA: TGTGCCAGCAGCCCCCTGACGGATTCCTATGGCTACACCTTC.

The rearrangement uses TRBV12-3 or TRBV12-4 and TRBJ2-7, with TRBD2 matching over 11 bases. With 6 bases clipped from V and 7 bases from J, the junction kept 11 bases outside the gene matches. CDR3 size: 15 residues. The CDR3 sequence: CASRRGLAVWEEQYF. CDR3 nucleotides: TGTGCCAGCAGGCGGGGACTAGCGGTTTGGGAGGAGCAGTACTTC.

This sequence joins TRBV5-1 and TRBJ2-5; 7 bases line up with TRBD1. V shed 7 bases and J 5 bases; nucleotides not matched to a gene: 11. This CDR3 has 14 amino acids. Germline V CDR1 and CDR2: SGHRS, YFSETQ. The CDR3 sequence is CASREQGPHETQYF. Written as DNA, the CDR3 is TGCGCCAGCCGAGAACAGGGGCCCCACGAGACCCAGTACTTC. Using reference TRBV5-1 and TRBJ2-5 for the parts outside the CDR3, the full variable domain is KAGVTQTPRYLIKTRGQQVTLSCSPISGHRSVSWYQQTPGQGLQFLFEYFSETQRNKGNFPGRFSGRQFSNSRSEMNVSTLELGDSALYLCASREQGPHETQYFGPGTRLLVL.

This clonotype has only a few counts. This rearrangement joins TRBV18 to TRBJ1-2, with a possible D match to TRBD1 (5 bases). The CDR3 consists of 16 residues. The germline V gene has CDR1 KGHSH and CDR2 LQKENI. V was shortened by 1 base and J by 2 bases, with 14 bases between the two germline ends. In nucleotides, the CDR3 is TGTGCCAGCTCACCACGCGGGGGAGGAGGGAACTATGGCTACACCTTC. Protein sequence: CASSPRGGGGNYGYTF.

Regarding this clonotype: At one end, the junction sequence differs from germline, possibly due to a read error. This chain joins TRBV7-9 and TRBJ2-1; 11 bases fit TRBD1. Germline assignment: CDR1 SEHNR and CDR2 FQNEAQ (reference sequence). The CDR3 sequence is 17 residues long. The CDR3 region has the DNA TGTGCCAGCAGCTTAGCGGTGGACAGGGGGCGTGGAACCCTCCGGATCTTC. It is translated as CASSLAVDRGRGTLRIF.

This chain uses TRBV28 with TRBJ2-2; 7 bases agree with TRBD2. CDR1 is MDHEN and CDR2 is SYDVKM in the germline V gene. This CDR3 is 15 amino acids long. After removal of 7 bases from V and 6 bases from J, the junction contained 11 bases not matched to a gene. As DNA, the CDR3 is TGTGCCAGCACTAAACAAGGGAGGGAAGCCGGGGAGCTGTTTTTT. Translated, it gives CASTKQGREAGELFF.

The chain couples TRBV6-1 to TRBJ2-7; 9 bases agree with TRBD2. V gave up 4 bases and J gave up 1 base; unmatched junction bases: 2. CDR1 is MNHNS, CDR2 SASEGT, per germline. This CDR3 is 14 amino acids long. CDR3 sequence reads: CASSVAGGSYEQYV. CDR3 in DNA: TGTGCCAGCAGTGTGGCGGGAGGGTCCTACGAGCAGTACGTC.

Only a few counts were recorded for this clonotype. The V and J genes are TRBV27 and TRBJ2-5; 8 positions match TRBD1. The V segment lost 0 bases and the J segment 0 bases; nucleotides outside the gene matches: 6. The CDR3 sequence is 17 residues long. The germline V gene encodes CDR1 MNHEY and CDR2 SMNVEV (reference sequence). The DNA of the CDR3 is TGTGCCAGCAGTTTATCGATCAGGGGGCCAAACCAAGAGACCCAGTACTTC. Translated: CASSLSIRGPNQETQYF.

This clonotype occurred many times. This rearrangement joins TRBV7-8 to TRBJ2-7, with D maybe TRBD2 (7 bases). Germline CDR1 and CDR2: SGHVS and FQNEAQ. CDR3 size: 14 residues. The ends were cut back, 1 base at V and 4 bases at J, with 11 bases in the middle. CDR3 loop: CASSLVGGAYEQYF. The CDR3 bases are TGTGCCAGCAGCTTAGTAGGGGGGGCTTACGAGCAGTACTTC.

J is TRBJ1-2 and V is TRBV20-1, with a tentative D call TRBD1 (6 bases). The CDR3 covers 16 residues. The V gene's germline CDR1 is DFQATT and CDR2 SNEGSKA (reference sequence). Trimming left V 7 bases short and J 4 bases short, with 25 bases between. This CDR3 is CSVTPGQFRESYGYTF. The CDR3 nucleotides are TGCAGTGTTACCCCCGGACAGTTCCGAGAGAGCTATGGCTACACCTTC.

This clonotype was found a few times. This chain uses TRBV11-2 with TRBJ1-4; no firm D call. The V and J ends lost 2 bases and 0 bases respectively, with 7 bases between them. The germline V gene encodes CDR1 SGHAT and CDR2 FQNNGV. This CDR3 spans 15 amino acids. The CDR3 sequence: CASSLRTSTNEKLFF. DNA for the CDR3: TGTGCCAGCAGCTTAAGGACTTCAACTAATGAAAAACTGTTTTTT.

The chain carries TRBV3-1 and TRBJ2-1; D unclear. The CDR3 is made up of 15 amino acids. Trimming removed 0 bases at V and 2 bases at J, with 8 bases between. Per germline, CDR1 LGHDT and CDR2 YNNKEL (reference sequence). CDR3 sequence: CASSQDRSPYNEQFF. Written as DNA, the CDR3 is TGTGCCAGCAGCCAAGACAGGAGCCCCTACAATGAGCAGTTCTTC.

The chain uses TRBV5-1 and TRBJ1-1; D remains unclear. The CDR3 has 14 amino acids. Per the germline V gene, CDR1 is SGHRS and CDR2 is YFSETQ. The ends were cut back, 0 bases at V and 5 bases at J, with 11 bases in the middle. CDR3 in DNA: TGCGCCAGCAGCTTGGTGGAAGGGTCGACTGAAGCTTTCTTT. It is translated as CASSLVEGSTEAFF.